This T cell receptor beta chain was captured in a study of CD8 T cells in ankylosing spondylitis (TCRdb year 2017). At the level of the whole study: The study set out to find disease-linked TCR variants by profiling T cell receptor beta repertoires in ankylosing spondylitis patients and healthy donors. The whole study cohort included roughly 110 healthy donors and 25 or so ankylosing spondylitis patients. Peripheral blood was sampled, and synovial fluid was also collected from ankylosing spondylitis patients.

From cysteine to phenylalanine, the CDR3 is 13 amino acids long. Only the CDR3 part of the read is kept: 39 bases, read in frame from the first base. V lost 3 bases and J lost 2 bases; the stretch between them is 9 bases long. CDR1 and CDR2 are drawn from the germline V gene (reference sequence): DFQATT, SNEGSKA. This clonotype was counted many times. Its antigen is still unknown. Base quality data are lacking; no much larger clone is found one base away. What the study reported, not specific to this receptor: Blood from ankylosing spondylitis patients appeared to be characterized by a TCR beta motif composed of roughly 8 highly homologous amino acid variants. Significant enrichment of the disease-linked clones was reported in matched synovial fluid samples from ankylosing spondylitis patients. The disease-linked clones showed a CD8+ phenotype and occurred at relatively low frequencies in peripheral blood. Some motif variants were previously reported in synovial fluid and blood of reactive arthritis patients, suggesting common disease-initiation mechanisms.

For sequencing, an Illumina HiSeq 2500 was employed. Quantitative 5'-RACE with molecular barcodes was used to prepare TCR beta libraries. From the authors' description of their analysis: A new computational method, built on a probabilistic model of VDJ rearrangement, was used to identify disease-linked TCR variants. Starting from the raw public reads, TCRdb applied fastp trimming at Q25, assembled clones with MiXCR and retained in-frame beta chains. CDR3 protein duplicates are merged, each entry listing the most common genes and DNA. TCRdb assigned the V and J calls; the authors' analysis was not used. The table for this sample lists 100,000 to 150,000 distinct CDR3 sequences; roughly a tenth of them were counted only once. The ten largest clonotypes hold approximately 3.3% of the sample.

This chain joins TRBV20-1 to TRBJ2-3; matching of 6 bases hints at TRBD2 as the D gene. What was sequenced was blood, either unsorted or a sorted T cell fraction (not recorded which). This clonotype was sampled from a male donor with ankylosing spondylitis or in good health (not recorded which). The DNA sequence reads TGCAGTGCTAGCCGGGGGAACACAGATACGCAGTATTTT. This yields the protein CSASRGNTDTQYF.